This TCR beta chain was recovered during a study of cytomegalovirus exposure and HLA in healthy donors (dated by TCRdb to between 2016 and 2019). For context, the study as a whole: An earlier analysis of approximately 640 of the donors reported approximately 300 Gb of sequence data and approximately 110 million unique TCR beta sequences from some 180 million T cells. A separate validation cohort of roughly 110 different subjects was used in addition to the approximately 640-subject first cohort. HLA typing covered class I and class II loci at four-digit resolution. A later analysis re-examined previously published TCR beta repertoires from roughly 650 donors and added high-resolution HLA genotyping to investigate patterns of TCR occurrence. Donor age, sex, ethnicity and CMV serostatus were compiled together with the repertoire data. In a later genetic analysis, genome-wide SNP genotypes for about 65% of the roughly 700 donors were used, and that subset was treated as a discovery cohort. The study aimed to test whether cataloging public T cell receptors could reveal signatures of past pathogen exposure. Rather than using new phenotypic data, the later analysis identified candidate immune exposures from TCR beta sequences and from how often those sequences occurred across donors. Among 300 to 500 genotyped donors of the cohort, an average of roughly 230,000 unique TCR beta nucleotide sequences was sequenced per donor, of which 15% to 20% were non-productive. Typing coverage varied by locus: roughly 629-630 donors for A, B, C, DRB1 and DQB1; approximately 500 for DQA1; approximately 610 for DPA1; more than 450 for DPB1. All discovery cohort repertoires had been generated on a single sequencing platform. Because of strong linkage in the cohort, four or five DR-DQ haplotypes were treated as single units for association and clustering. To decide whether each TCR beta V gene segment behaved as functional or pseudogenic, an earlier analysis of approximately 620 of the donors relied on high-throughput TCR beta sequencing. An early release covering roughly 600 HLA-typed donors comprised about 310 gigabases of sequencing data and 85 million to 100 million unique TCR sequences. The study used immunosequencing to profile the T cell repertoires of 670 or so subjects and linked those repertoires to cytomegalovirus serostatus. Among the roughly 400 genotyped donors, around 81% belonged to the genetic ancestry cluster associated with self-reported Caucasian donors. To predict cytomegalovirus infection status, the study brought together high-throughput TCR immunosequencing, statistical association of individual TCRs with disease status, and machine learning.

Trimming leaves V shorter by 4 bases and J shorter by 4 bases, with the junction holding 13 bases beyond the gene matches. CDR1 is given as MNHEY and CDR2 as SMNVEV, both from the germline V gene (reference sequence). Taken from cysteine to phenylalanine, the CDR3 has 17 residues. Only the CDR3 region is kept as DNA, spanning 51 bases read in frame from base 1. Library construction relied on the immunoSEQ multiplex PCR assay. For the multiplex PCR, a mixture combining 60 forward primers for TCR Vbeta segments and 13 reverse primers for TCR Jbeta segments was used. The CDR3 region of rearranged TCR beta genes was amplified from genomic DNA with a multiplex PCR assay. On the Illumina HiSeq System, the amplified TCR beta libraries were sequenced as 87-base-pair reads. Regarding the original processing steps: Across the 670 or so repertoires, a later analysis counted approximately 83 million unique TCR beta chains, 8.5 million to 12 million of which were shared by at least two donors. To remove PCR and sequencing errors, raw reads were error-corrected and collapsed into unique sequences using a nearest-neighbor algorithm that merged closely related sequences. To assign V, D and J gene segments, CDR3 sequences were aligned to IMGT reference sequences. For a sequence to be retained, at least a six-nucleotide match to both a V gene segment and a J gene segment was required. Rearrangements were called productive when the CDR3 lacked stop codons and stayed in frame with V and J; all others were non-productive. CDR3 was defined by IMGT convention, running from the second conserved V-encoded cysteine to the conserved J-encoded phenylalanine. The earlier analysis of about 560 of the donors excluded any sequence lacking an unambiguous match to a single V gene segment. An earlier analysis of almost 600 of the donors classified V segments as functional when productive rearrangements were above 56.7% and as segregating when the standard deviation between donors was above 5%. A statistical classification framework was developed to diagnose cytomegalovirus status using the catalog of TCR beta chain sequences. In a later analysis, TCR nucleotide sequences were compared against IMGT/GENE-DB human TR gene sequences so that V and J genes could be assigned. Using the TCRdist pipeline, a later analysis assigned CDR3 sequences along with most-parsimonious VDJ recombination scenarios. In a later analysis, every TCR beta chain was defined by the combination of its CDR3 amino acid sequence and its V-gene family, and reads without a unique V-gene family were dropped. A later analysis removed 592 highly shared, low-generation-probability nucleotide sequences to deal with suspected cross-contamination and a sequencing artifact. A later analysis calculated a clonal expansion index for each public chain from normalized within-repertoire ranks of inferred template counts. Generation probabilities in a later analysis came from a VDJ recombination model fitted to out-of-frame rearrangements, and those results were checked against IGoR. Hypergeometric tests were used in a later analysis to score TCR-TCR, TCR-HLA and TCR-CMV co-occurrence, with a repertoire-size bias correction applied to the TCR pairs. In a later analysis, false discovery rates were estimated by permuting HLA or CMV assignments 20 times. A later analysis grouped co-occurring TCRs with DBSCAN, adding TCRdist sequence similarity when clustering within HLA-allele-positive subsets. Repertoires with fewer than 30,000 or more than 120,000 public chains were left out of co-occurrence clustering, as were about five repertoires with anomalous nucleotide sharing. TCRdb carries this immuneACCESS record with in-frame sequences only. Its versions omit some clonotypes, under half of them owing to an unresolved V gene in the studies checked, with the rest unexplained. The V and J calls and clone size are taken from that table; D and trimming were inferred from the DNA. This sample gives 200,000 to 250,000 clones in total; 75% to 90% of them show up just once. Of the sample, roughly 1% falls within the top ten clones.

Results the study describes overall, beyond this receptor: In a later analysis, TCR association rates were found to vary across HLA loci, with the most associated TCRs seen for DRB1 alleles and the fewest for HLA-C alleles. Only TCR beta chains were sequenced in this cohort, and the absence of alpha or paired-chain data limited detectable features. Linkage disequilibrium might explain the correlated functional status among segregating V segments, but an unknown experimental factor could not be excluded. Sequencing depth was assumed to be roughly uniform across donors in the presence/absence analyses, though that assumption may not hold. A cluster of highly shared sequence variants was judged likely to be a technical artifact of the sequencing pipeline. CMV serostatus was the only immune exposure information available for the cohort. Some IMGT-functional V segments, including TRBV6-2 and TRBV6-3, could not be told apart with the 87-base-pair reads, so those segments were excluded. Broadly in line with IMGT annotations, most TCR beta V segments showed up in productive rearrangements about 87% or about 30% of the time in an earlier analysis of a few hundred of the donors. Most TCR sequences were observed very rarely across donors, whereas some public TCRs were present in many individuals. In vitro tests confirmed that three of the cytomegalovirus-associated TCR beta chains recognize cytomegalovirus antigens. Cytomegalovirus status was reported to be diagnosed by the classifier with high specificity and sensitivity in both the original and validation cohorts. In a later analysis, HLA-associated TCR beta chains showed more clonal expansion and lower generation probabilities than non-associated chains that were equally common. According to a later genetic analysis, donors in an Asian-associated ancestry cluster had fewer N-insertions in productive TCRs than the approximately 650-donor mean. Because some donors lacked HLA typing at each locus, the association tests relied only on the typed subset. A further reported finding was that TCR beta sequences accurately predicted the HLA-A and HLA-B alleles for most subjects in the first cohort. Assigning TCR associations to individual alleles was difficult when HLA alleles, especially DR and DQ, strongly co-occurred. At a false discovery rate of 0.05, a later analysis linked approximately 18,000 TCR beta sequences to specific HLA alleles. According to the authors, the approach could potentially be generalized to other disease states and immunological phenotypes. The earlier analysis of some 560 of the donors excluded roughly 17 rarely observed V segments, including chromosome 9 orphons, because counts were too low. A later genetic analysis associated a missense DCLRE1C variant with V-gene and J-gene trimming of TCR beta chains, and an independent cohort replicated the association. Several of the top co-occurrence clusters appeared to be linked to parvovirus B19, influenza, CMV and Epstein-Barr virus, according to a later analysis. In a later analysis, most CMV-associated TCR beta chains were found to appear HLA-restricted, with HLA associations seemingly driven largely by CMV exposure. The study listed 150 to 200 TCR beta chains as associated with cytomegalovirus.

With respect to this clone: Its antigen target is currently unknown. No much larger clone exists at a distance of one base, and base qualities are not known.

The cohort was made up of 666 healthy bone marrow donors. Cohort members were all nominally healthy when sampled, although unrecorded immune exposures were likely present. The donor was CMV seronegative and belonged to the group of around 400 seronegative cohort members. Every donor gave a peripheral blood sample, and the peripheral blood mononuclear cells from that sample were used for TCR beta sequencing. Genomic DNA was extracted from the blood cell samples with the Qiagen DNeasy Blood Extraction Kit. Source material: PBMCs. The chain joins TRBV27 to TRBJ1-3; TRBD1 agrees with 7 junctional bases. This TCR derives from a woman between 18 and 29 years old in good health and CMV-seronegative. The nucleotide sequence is TGTGCCAGCAGTTCCCGGCAGGGGGGTCTTTCAGGAAACACCATATATTTT. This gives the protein CASSSRQGGLSGNTIYF.